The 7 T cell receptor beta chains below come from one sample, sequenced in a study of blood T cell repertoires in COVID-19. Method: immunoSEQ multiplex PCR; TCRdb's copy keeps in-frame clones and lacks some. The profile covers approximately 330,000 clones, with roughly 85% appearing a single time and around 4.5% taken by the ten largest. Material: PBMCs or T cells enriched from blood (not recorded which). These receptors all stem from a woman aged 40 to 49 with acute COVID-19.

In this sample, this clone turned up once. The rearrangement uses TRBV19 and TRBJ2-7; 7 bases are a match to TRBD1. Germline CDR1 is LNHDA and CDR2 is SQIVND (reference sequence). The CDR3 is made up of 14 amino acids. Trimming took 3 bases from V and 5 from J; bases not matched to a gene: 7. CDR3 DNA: TGTGCCAGTAGTATTTCCTCGACAGGGAACGAGCAGTACTTC. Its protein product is CASSISSTGNEQYF.

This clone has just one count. CDR3 DNA: TGTGCCAGCAGCACCAAGGGGTCTGGGGCCAACGTCCTGACTTTC. This gives the protein CASSTKGSGANVLTF. The chain combines TRBV5-6 with TRBJ2-6; D is perhaps TRBD1 (5 bases). Trimming left V 4 bases short and J 1 base short, with 9 bases between. The CDR3 contains 15 residues. Per the germline V gene, CDR1 is SGHDT and CDR2 is YYEEEE.

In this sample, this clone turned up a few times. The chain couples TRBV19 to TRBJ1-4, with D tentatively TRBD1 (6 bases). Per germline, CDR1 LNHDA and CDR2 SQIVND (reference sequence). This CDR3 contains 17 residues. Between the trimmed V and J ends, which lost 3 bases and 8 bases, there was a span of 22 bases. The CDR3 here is CASSIATISGQREKLFF. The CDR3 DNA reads TGTGCCAGTAGTATTGCAACGATCTCCGGACAGAGGGAAAAACTGTTTTTT.

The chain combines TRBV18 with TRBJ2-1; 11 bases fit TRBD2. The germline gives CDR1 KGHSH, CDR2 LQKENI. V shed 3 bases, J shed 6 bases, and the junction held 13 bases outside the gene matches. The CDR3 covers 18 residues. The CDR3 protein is CASSPQELAGVFSNEQFF. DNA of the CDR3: TGTGCCAGCTCACCCCAGGAACTAGCGGGAGTCTTTAGCAATGAGCAGTTCTTC. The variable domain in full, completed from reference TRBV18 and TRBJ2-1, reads NAGVMQNPRHLVRRRGQEARLRCSPMKGHSHVYWYRQLPEEGLKFMVYLQKENIIDESGMPKERFSAEFPKEGPSILRIQQVVRGDSAAYFCASSPQELAGVFSNEQFFGPGTRLTVL.

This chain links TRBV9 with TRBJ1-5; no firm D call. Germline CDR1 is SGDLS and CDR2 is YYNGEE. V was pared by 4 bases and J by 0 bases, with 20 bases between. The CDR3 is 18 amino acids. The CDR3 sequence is CASSPGGTTYNSNQPQHF. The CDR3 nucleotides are TGTGCCAGCAGCCCGGGAGGAACAACATATAATAGCAATCAGCCCCAGCATTTT. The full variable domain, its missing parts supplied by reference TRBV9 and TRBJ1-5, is DSGVTQTPKHLITATGQRVTLRCSPRSGDLSVYWYQQSLDQGLQFLIQYYNGEERAKGNILERFSAQQFPDLHSELNLSSLELGDSALYFCASSPGGTTYNSNQPQHFGDGTRLSIL.

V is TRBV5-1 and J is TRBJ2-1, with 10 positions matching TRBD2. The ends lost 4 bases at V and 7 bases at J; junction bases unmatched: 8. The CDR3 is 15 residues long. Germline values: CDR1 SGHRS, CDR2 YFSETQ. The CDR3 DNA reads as TGCGCCAGCAGCCTTCTAGCGGGAGAGCTGAATGAGCAGTTCTTC. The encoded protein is CASSLLAGELNEQFF.

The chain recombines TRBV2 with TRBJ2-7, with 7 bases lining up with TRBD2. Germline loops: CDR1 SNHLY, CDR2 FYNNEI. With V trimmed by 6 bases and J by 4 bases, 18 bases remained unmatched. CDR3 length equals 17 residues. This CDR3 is CASSENSLRRESYEQYF. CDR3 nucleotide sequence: TGTGCCAGCAGCGAAAACTCGCTAAGGCGGGAGTCATACGAGCAGTACTTC.